The next 22 T cell receptor beta chains were all read from a single sample in a study of beta chain features in type 1 diabetes. General observations from the study: Researchers report that Type 1 diabetes patients had moderately but significantly shorter TCRB CDR3s across all four CD4+ subsets.

The isolated RNA, all of it, was reverse transcribed, so expressed TCRB transcripts were what got sequenced. Measured with immunoSEQ multiplex PCR; TCRdb has only the in-frame clones, and not every one. This table holds 550,000 to 850,000 clones, about an eighth found once. For these receptors, no antigen is known. The sequencing sample was made of naive CD4+ T cells from blood. The receptors were sampled from a man aged 18 to 29 with type 1 diabetes.

This chain links TRBV5-4 with TRBJ2-1; 12 bases align to TRBD2. J lost 7 bases, V lost 4 bases, and 9 bases had no gene match. In germline, CDR1 is SGHNT, CDR2 YYREEE (reference sequence). The CDR3 consists of 16 residues. The CDR3 nucleotides are TGTGCCAGCAGCGTACCCCTAGCGGGGGGGCTTAATGAGCAGTTCTTC. It translates to CASSVPLAGGLNEQFF. Full variable domain (missing parts from reference TRBV5-4 and TRBJ2-1): ETGVTQSPTHLIKTRGQQVTLRCSSQSGHNTVSWYQQALGQGPQFIFQYYREEENGRGNFPPRFSGLQFPNYSSELNVNALELDDSALYLCASSVPLAGGLNEQFFGPGTRLTVL.

The CDR3 is CASSLAGTSEQYF. Here the CDR3 DNA reads TGCGCCAGCAGCTTGGCCGGAACCAGCGAGCAGTACTTC. V usage is TRBV5-1 and J usage is TRBJ2-7; the D is unclear. Germline CDR1 is SGHRS and CDR2 is YFSETQ. V shed 0 bases and J shed 6 bases, with 10 bases lying between them. This CDR3 spans 13 amino acids.

This clone was found a few times. This chain uses TRBV30 with TRBJ2-4; D is ambiguous. Germline V gives CDR1 GTSNPN, CDR2 SVGIG (reference sequence). The CDR3 spans 12 residues. V was trimmed by 2 bases and J by 0 bases, leaving 2 bases between them. CDR3 loop: CAWSIAKNIQYF. In DNA form, the CDR3 reads TGTGCCTGGAGTATAGCCAAAAACATTCAGTACTTC. Combining the CDR3 with reference TRBV30 and TRBJ2-4 gives the whole variable domain SQTIHQWPATLVQPVGSPLSLECTVEGTSNPNLYWYRQAAGRGLQLLFYSVGIGQISSEVPQNLSASRPQDRQFILSSKKLLLSDSGFYLCAWSIAKNIQYFGAGTRLSVL.

The chain recombines TRBV6-1 with TRBJ2-7; the D is unclear. CDR1 is MNHNS, CDR2 SASEGT, per germline. The CDR3 extends over 11 amino acids. V was trimmed by 1 base and J by 7 bases, leaving 5 bases between them. As DNA, the CDR3 is TGTGCCAGCAGTGAAGGCTGGGAGCAGTACTTC. It is translated as CASSEGWEQYF.

Remarks on this clone: The same CDR3 is also encoded by other DNA sequences in this sample. This chain joins TRBV30 and TRBJ1-3; unclear D gene. Germline assignment: CDR1 GTSNPN and CDR2 SVGIG (reference sequence). V was shortened by 0 bases and J by 0 bases, with 6 bases between the two germline ends. The CDR3 consists of 14 residues. The CDR3 nucleotides read TGTGCCTGGAGTGTAAGGCGCTCTGGAAACACCATATATTTT. Its protein is CAWSVRRSGNTIYF.

With respect to this clone: The junction differs from germline at one of its ends, possibly a read error. The chain carries TRBV27 and TRBJ2-3; D is possibly TRBD1 or TRBD2 (5 bases each). The length of the CDR3 is 12 residues. Germline V CDR1 and CDR2: MNHEY, SMNVEV (reference sequence). CDR3 DNA sequence: TGTGCCAGCAGCCCTTTACGGGGCCCCGAAGCGTTT. Its protein product is CASSPLRGPEAF.

This clone was seen only a few times. CDR3 nucleotides: TGTGCCAGCAGCGTAGCAGGTGGGGCCTGGGACACTGAAGCTTTCTTT. Translating gives CASSVAGGAWDTEAFF. The chain recombines TRBV9 with TRBJ1-1, with D possibly TRBD1 on 5 matching bases. Germline V gives CDR1 SGDLS, CDR2 YYNGEE. V was shortened by 0 bases and J by 3 bases, with 15 bases between the two germline ends. This CDR3 is built from 16 residues.

This clone came up a few times. The chain couples TRBV9 to TRBJ2-1; TRBD2 agrees at 13 bases. This CDR3 is built from 15 residues. The trim removed 7 bases at V and 4 bases at J, leaving 5 bases unmatched. Germline CDR1 and CDR2: SGDLS and YYNGEE. The CDR3 coding sequence is TGTGCCAGCCTTCCGGGACTAGCGGGGTACAATGAGCAGTTCTTC. It codes for CASLPGLAGYNEQFF.

This clone was seen a few times. The rearrangement uses TRBV4-1 and TRBJ2-6; no firm D call. This CDR3 contains 17 residues. The V end was cut by 3 bases, the J end by 0 bases, with 12 bases between. Germline V gene sequence: CDR1 MGHRA, CDR2 YSYEKL. The CDR3 region has the DNA TGCGCCAGCAGCCAGCCAAAAAGGGTCTCTGGGGCCAACGTCCTGACTTTC. It yields the protein CASSQPKRVSGANVLTF.

Concerning this clone itself: In this CDR3 the conserved last residue, phenylalanine or tryptophan, is missing, so a read error is likely. The DNA is left out, because the CDR3 cannot be placed on it with certainty; the CDR3 is given as TCRdb lists it. The rearrangement joins TRBV5-8 to TRBJ1-1; TRBD1, the table's D call, was not compared with the DNA. From germline, CDR1 is SGHTS and CDR2 YDEGEE. The CDR3 numbers 12 amino acids, ends counted. The CDR3 reads CASSLADSTQAL.

The V and J genes are TRBV28 and TRBJ1-2; D may be TRBD1 (5 bases). From germline, CDR1 is MDHEN and CDR2 SYDVKM. V was pared by 2 bases and J by 6 bases, with 16 bases between. The CDR3 has 15 residues. The chain's CDR3 is CASSLAQTEGHGYTF. In nucleotides, the CDR3 is TGTGCCAGCAGTTTAGCCCAGACAGAGGGGCATGGCTACACCTTC.

This clone was seen more than once but under ten times. V is TRBV10-3 and J is TRBJ2-5, with no clear D. Germline CDR1 reads ENHRY; CDR2 reads SYGVKD. The CDR3 is 13 residues long. Trimming pared 5 bases from V and 2 bases from J, leaving 9 bases between. The CDR3 nucleotides read TGTGCCATCAGTCCCCAAGGACAAGAGACCCAGTACTTC. Translated, it gives CAISPQGQETQYF.

The table lists this clone with a few counts. The chain's CDR3 is CASSFGSDSNTGELFF. CDR3 in DNA: TGTGCCAGCAGTTTCGGGTCGGATTCGAACACCGGGGAGCTGTTTTTT. The chain uses TRBV27 and TRBJ2-2, with D hard to call. Looked up from germline, CDR1 is MNHEY and CDR2 is SMNVEV (reference sequence). This CDR3 has 16 residues. V gave up 3 bases and J gave up 0 bases, with 11 bases separating them.

In its sample, this clone was seen a few times. The identical CDR3 is also encoded by other nucleotide sequences in the sample. The chain carries TRBV10-3 and TRBJ1-1; D not resolved. V was clipped by 6 bases and J by 4 bases, with 9 bases between them. Per the germline V gene, CDR1 is ENHRY and CDR2 is SYGVKD. The CDR3 loop spans 12 amino acids. Here the CDR3 DNA reads TGTGCCATCAGCGGCGGGTCCACTGAAGCTTTCTTT. This sequence encodes CAISGGSTEAFF.

The chain couples TRBV25-1 to TRBJ2-3; D unclear. CDR1 is MGHDK and CDR2 is SYGVNS in the germline V gene. The V end lost 8 bases, the J end lost 3 bases, and 6 bases lay between the germline ends. This CDR3 is built from 11 residues. CDR3 loop: CASAYTDTQYF. CDR3 DNA sequence: TGTGCCAGCGCCTATACAGATACGCAGTATTTT.

With respect to this clone: Other nucleotide sequences in the sample specify the same CDR3. V usage is TRBV29-1 and J usage is TRBJ2-3; D not certain. CDR1 SQVTM and CDR2 ANQGSEA come from the germline V gene. Trimming cost V 1 base and J 6 bases, with 2 bases left between them. The CDR3 extends over 10 amino acids. The CDR3 nucleotides are TGCAGCGTTGAAGCTGATACGCAGTATTTT. As protein: CSVEADTQYF.

This clone has just a few counts. The chain employs TRBV5-1 and TRBJ2-1; TRBD2 aligns across 9 bases. The CDR3 totals 16 residues. With 6 bases clipped from V and 2 bases from J, the junction kept 9 bases outside the gene matches. Per germline, CDR1 SGHRS and CDR2 YFSETQ. The CDR3 region has the DNA TGCGCCAGCACCGAGGCAGGGACTAGCACCTACAATGAGCAGTTCTTC. Translated, it gives CASTEAGTSTYNEQFF.

The chain combines TRBV2 with TRBJ1-4, with D unclear. This CDR3 is 14 amino acids long. V lost 6 bases and J lost 0, with 8 bases in between. Germline CDR1 reads SNHLY; CDR2 reads FYNNEI. In nucleotides, the CDR3 is TGTGCCAGCAGATTGACCTCAACTAATGAAAAACTGTTTTTT. It codes for CASRLTSTNEKLFF.

This sequence joins TRBV4-1 and TRBJ2-7; 14 nucleotides align to TRBD2. With V trimmed by 0 bases and J by 2 bases, 6 bases remained unmatched. Germline CDR1 is MGHRA and CDR2 is YSYEKL. This CDR3 is 18 amino acids long. In DNA, the CDR3 is TGCGCCAGCAGCCAAGATGGACTAGCGGGGGGTCCGCCCTACGAGCAGTACTTC. This encodes CASSQDGLAGGPPYEQYF.

Only one count was recorded for this clone. The chain joins TRBV11-2 to TRBJ2-4; 7 bases match TRBD2. Germline CDR1 is SGHAT and CDR2 is FQNNGV. CDR3 length: 17 residues. V gave up 5 bases and J gave up 0 bases; unmatched junction bases: 10. CDR3 protein: CASSPRAGDLAKNIQYF. DNA of the CDR3: TGTGCCAGCAGCCCCCGGGCGGGGGATCTAGCCAAAAACATTCAGTACTTC.

With regard to this clone: Other DNA sequences in the same sample also yield this CDR3. The chain recombines TRBV6-5 with TRBJ1-1; a possible D gene is TRBD1 (6 bases). The CDR3 runs 13 residues. The germline CDR1 and CDR2 sequences are MNHEY and SVGAGI. Trimming removed 6 bases at V and 0 bases at J, with 8 bases between. The DNA of the CDR3 is TGTGCCAGCAGGAGGACAGTGAACACTGAAGCTTTCTTT. Translation gives CASRRTVNTEAFF.

The chain couples TRBV4-1 to TRBJ1-1; D is undetermined. CDR3 length: 14 residues. Germline CDR1 and CDR2: MGHRA and YSYEKL. V dropped 1 base and J dropped 10 bases, with 16 bases sitting between them. The CDR3 sequence is CASSQVEAEDRAFF. The CDR3 bases are TGCGCCAGCAGCCAAGTAGAGGCCGAAGATAGAGCTTTCTTT.